Following are 5 T cell receptor beta chains from one sample sequenced in a study of shared clonotypes between healthy human individuals. Clones were read by immunoSEQ multiplex PCR, and TCRdb kept only the in-frame ones, dropping some. The table has around 480,000 clones, 60% to 80% seen once; the top ten hold around 12%. Input material: PBMCs. All receptors derive from a woman in her forties in good health. Some clones in this sample may be carry-over from other donors' samples.

This sequence joins TRBV11-2 and TRBJ1-1; D might be TRBD1 (6 bases). The germline V gene has CDR1 SGHAT and CDR2 FQNNGV. The CDR3 runs to 14 residues. V lost 3 bases to trimming and J lost 5 bases, with 13 bases between them. The CDR3 loop reads CASSFQGRGTEAFF. DNA for the CDR3: TGTGCCAGCAGCTTTCAAGGGAGGGGGACTGAAGCTTTCTTT. Full variable domain (remainder filled in from reference TRBV11-2 and TRBJ1-1): EAGVAQSPRYKIIEKRQSVAFWCNPISGHATLYWYQQILGQGPKLLIQFQNNGVVDDSQLPKDRFSAERLKGVDSTLKIQPAKLEDSAVYLCASSFQGRGTEAFFGQGTRLTVV.

This clone was counted only a few times. The rearrangement uses TRBV5-1 and TRBJ2-3, with unresolved D. In germline, CDR1 is SGHRS, CDR2 YFSETQ. V was cut by 2 bases and J by 5 bases, with 9 bases left in between. The CDR3 loop spans 13 amino acids. The CDR3 protein is CASSFMDVDTQYF. DNA of the CDR3: TGCGCCAGCAGCTTTATGGACGTAGATACGCAGTATTTT. Drawing the rest from reference TRBV5-1 and TRBJ2-3, the complete variable domain is KAGVTQTPRYLIKTRGQQVTLSCSPISGHRSVSWYQQTPGQGLQFLFEYFSETQRNKGNFPGRFSGRQFSNSRSEMNVSTLELGDSALYLCASSFMDVDTQYFGPGTRLTVL.

The chain recombines TRBV30 with TRBJ2-5, with 9 bases that match TRBD2. The J call is doubtful: the DNA matches TRBJ2-7 better. CDR3 length: 14 amino acids. The V gene's germline CDR1 is GTSNPN and CDR2 SVGIG (reference sequence). The chain's CDR3 is CAWRLAGGSYEQYF. DNA for the CDR3: TGTGCCTGGAGACTAGCGGGCGGCTCCTACGAGCAGTACTTC.

The gene calls are TRBV7-9 and TRBJ2-1; D possibly corresponds to TRBD2 (5 bases). V lost 4 bases to trimming and J lost 0 bases, with 16 bases between them. CDR3 size: 17 residues. Germline V gene lookup returns CDR1 SEHNR and CDR2 FQNEAQ (reference sequence). As DNA, the CDR3 is TGTGCCAGCAGCTCGAGGGCCAACCCGAGCTCCTACAATGAGCAGTTCTTC. This encodes CASSSRANPSSYNEQFF.

The rearrangement uses TRBV30 and TRBJ2-7; 11 positions match TRBD1. The CDR3 consists of 13 residues. With V trimmed by 5 bases and J by 0 bases, 0 bases remained unmatched. Germline lookup yields CDR1 GTSNPN and CDR2 SVGIG (reference sequence). DNA for the CDR3: TGTGCCTGGGGACAGGGGGCCTCCTACGAGCAGTACTTC. This sequence encodes CAWGQGASYEQYF.